Within the sample, the clone carrying this T cell receptor beta chain is medium-sized. TCRdb used MiXCR to reprocess the PCR reads, holding one entry per CDR3 protein. The data hold more than 10,000 distinct CDR3 sequences, with 20% to 25% observed a single time. The data stem from a study of molecular identifiers for immune sequencing clone quantification. Construction of naive CD8 libraries employed roughly 19,000 to 1,100,000 sorted cells together with 10%, 30% or 50% RNA. The TCR sequence derives from a human donor in good health. Some libraries in this study had Jurkat cell RNA spiked in. Sequencing was carried out using naive CD8+ T cells from blood, with Jurkat cell RNA spiked in. Stated subset: FACS-sorted CD8+CD4-CCR7+CD45RA+ naive T cells.

Written as DNA, the CDR3 is TGTGCCAGCGTGGTACGGCTTGTTGGGGTCGAGCAGTACTTC. Protein sequence: CASVVRLVGVEQYF. V gene TRBV6-1 combines with J gene TRBJ2-7; D unresolved. This CDR3 contains 14 residues. V dropped 8 bases and J dropped 6 bases, with 20 bases sitting between them. Germline loops: CDR1 MNHNS, CDR2 SASEGT.